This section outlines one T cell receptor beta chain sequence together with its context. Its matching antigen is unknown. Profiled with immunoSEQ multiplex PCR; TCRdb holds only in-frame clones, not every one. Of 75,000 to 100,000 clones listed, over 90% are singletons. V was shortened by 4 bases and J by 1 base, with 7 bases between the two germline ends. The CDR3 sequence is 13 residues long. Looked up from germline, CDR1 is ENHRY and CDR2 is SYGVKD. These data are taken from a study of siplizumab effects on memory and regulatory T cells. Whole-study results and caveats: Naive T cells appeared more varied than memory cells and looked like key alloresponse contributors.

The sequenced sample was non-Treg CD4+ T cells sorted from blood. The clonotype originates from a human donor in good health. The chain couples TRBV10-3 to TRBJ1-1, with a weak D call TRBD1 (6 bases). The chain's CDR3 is CAISGGQNTEAFF. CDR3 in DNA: TGTGCCATCAGTGGGGGACAGAACACTGAAGCTTTCTTT.